What follows are 30 T cell receptor beta chains derived from one specimen sequenced in a study of blood T cell repertoires in COVID-19. TCRdb's copy holds only in-frame clones and misses some; the assay was immunoSEQ multiplex PCR. This table holds about 130,000 clones, 81% found once. Sequencing used peripheral blood. Every receptor here comes from a man aged 30 to 45 with COVID-19, enrolled during active disease.

The sample holds one count of this clone. V usage is TRBV4-1 and J usage is TRBJ1-3; tentative D call: TRBD1 (5 bases). The germline V and J ends were trimmed by 4 bases and 7 bases, with 20 bases remaining between them. The CDR3 is 16 residues long. CDR1 MGHRA and CDR2 YSYEKL come from the germline V gene. The CDR3 DNA is TGCGCCAGCAGCCCCCTGGGGGGGGTAAGGTTCAACACCATATATTTT. As protein: CASSPLGGVRFNTIYF.

The chain combines TRBV28 with TRBJ2-7; weak D call: TRBD2 (5 bases). V was trimmed by 7 bases and J by 0 bases, leaving 10 bases between them. Germline CDR1 MDHEN, CDR2 SYDVKM. The CDR3 covers 13 residues. CDR3 bases: TGTGCCAGCATAGGAGGTAGCTCCTACGAGCAGTACTTC. Amino acids: CASIGGSSYEQYF.

This chain joins TRBV4-3 and TRBJ2-7, with 8 bases matching TRBD1. Unmatched junction bases numbered 9, after V lost 0 bases and J lost 2 bases. The CDR3 length is 17 residues. The V gene's germline CDR1 is LGHNA and CDR2 YSLEER. In nucleotides, the CDR3 is TGCGCCAGCAGCCAAGATTTTGTGGACAGGGTAACCTACGAGCAGTACTTC. Protein sequence: CASSQDFVDRVTYEQYF.

This chain links TRBV13 with TRBJ1-1; D perhaps matches TRBD1 (6 bases). V lost 4 bases, J lost 3 bases, and 9 bases lay in between. The CDR3 has 13 amino acids. CDR1 and CDR2 from the germline V gene are PRHDT and FYEKMQ (reference sequence). The CDR3 DNA sequence: TGTGCCAGCAGCTCAAGGGGGTACACTGAAGCTTTCTTT. Translating gives CASSSRGYTEAFF.

There are many counts of this clone. This rearrangement joins TRBV24-1 to TRBJ1-2; 10 bases are a match to TRBD1. The J segment lost 5 bases and the V segment lost 8 bases, leaving 4 bases of the junction unmatched. Germline loops: CDR1 KGHDR, CDR2 SFDVKD. The length of the CDR3 is 13 residues. The DNA of the CDR3 is TGTGCCACCATTTCGGACAGGGGGTATGGCTACACCTTC. Its protein is CATISDRGYGYTF.

Only a few counts were recorded for this clone. This chain connects TRBV4-1 to TRBJ2-7, with 8 positions matching TRBD2. J lost 2 bases, V lost 4 bases, and 13 bases had no gene match. CDR1 is MGHRA, CDR2 YSYEKL, per germline. CDR3 length equals 17 residues. The CDR3 DNA sequence: TGCGCCAGCAGCCTCTCCTCCAGCGGGGGCACCCCCTACGAGCAGTACTTC. Protein sequence: CASSLSSSGGTPYEQYF.

The chain carries TRBV5-8 and TRBJ2-3; D not certain. The CDR3 runs to 12 residues. Per germline, CDR1 SGHTS and CDR2 YDEGEE. V was trimmed by 10 bases and J by 0 bases, leaving 9 bases between them. CDR3 nucleotides: TGTGCCGGAGCGCCTAGCACAGATACGCAGTATTTT. Its translation is CAGAPSTDTQYF.

The chain uses TRBV7-9 and TRBJ2-2; 12 positions agree with TRBD1. The CDR3 is 19 residues long. Germline CDR1 is SEHNR and CDR2 is FQNEAQ (reference sequence). V lost 0 bases and J lost 7; bases outside the gene matches: 12. CDR3 loop: CASSLAWWGQGASDGELFF. Here the CDR3 DNA reads TGTGCCAGCAGCTTAGCCTGGTGGGGACAGGGGGCCTCGGACGGGGAGCTGTTTTTT.

On this clone itself: The junction and the germline gene differ at one end; a read error may be behind it. V gene TRBV11-2 combines with J gene TRBJ2-5; tentatively, D is TRBD1 (6 bases). This CDR3 region has 14 residues. In germline, CDR1 is SGHAT, CDR2 FQNNGV. The CDR3 reads CANSPWDIQETQYF. In DNA, the CDR3 is TGTGCCAACAGCCCCTGGGACATTCAAGAGACCCAGTACTTC.

On this clone itself: Germline is not matched at one junction end, which may reflect a read error. This same CDR3 is encoded by further DNA sequences in the sample. The chain joins TRBV12-3 or TRBV12-4 to TRBJ2-7; D gene uncertain. The CDR3 has 11 residues. The CDR3 coding sequence is TGTGCGAGCAGTTTCTCGGACGAGCAGTACTTC. Its translation: CASSFSDEQYF.

V is TRBV11-3 and J is TRBJ1-1; 7 bases align to TRBD1. The V segment lost 5 bases and the J segment 4 bases; nucleotides outside the gene matches: 7. Germline CDR1 is SGHNT and CDR2 is YENEEA. This CDR3 comprises 14 residues. The CDR3 region is CASSLQGESTEAFF. The CDR3 coding sequence is TGTGCCAGCAGCCTGCAGGGGGAAAGCACTGAAGCTTTCTTT.

The genes are TRBV5-1 and TRBJ2-5; 9 nucleotides match TRBD1. Trimming removed 2 bases from V and 5 bases from J; junction bases left unmatched: 4. The CDR3 contains 14 residues. From germline, CDR1 is SGHRS and CDR2 YFSETQ. CDR3 protein: CASSFDRGSETQYF. CDR3 DNA: TGCGCCAGCAGCTTTGACAGGGGGTCTGAGACCCAGTACTTC.

V usage is TRBV30 and J usage is TRBJ2-3, with 8 bases matching TRBD2. CDR1 GTSNPN and CDR2 SVGIG come from the germline V gene (reference sequence). This CDR3 is built from 15 residues. V trimming: 3 bases; J trimming: 2 bases; junction bases outside the gene matches: 7. The CDR3 DNA reads TGTGCCTGGAGATCGCGGGGGGCCTACACAGATACGCAGTATTTT. This translates into CAWRSRGAYTDTQYF.

V gene TRBV11-3 combines with J gene TRBJ1-1; 8 bases fit TRBD1. The CDR3 has 14 amino acids. The junction had 11 bases not matched to a gene; V was cut back by 3 bases and J by 11 bases. Germline assignment: CDR1 SGHNT and CDR2 YENEEA. The CDR3 region has the DNA TGTGCCAGCAGCTTGGGGGCCGCAGGGGGCTTCGCTTTCTTT. This gives the protein CASSLGAAGGFAFF. The full variable domain, completed using reference TRBV11-3 and TRBJ1-1, is EAGVVQSPRYKIIEKKQPVAFWCNPISGHNTLYWYLQNLGQGPELLIRYENEEAVDDSQLPKDRFSAERLKGVDSTLKIQPAELGDSAVYLCASSLGAAGGFAFFGQGTRLTVV.

V gene TRBV28 combines with J gene TRBJ1-2, with 11 bases that match TRBD1. CDR3 length equals 15 residues. The V gene end was trimmed by 4 bases and the J gene end by 3 bases; junction bases not matched to a gene: 4. Germline CDR1 reads MDHEN; CDR2 reads SYDVKM. This chain's CDR3 is CASSYGGQGDYGYTF. CDR3 DNA: TGTGCCAGCAGTTACGGGGGACAGGGGGACTATGGCTACACCTTC.

The V call is TRBV6-2 or TRBV6-3, the J call TRBJ1-2, with D possibly matching TRBD1 (6 bases). Per the germline V gene, CDR1 is MNHEY and CDR2 is SVGEGT. The CDR3 spans 14 residues. Trimming removed 5 bases at V and 0 bases at J, with 10 bases between. The CDR3 loop is CASSQQGPNYGYTF. The CDR3 DNA follows: TGTGCCAGCAGTCAACAGGGACCTAACTATGGCTACACCTTC.

The chain uses TRBV5-8 and TRBJ1-2; D not certain. The CDR3 covers 15 residues. Germline-derived CDR1 and CDR2 are SGHTS and YDEGEE. Trimming stripped 1 base from V and 2 bases from J, with 12 bases between. CDR3 bases: TGTGCCAGCAGCTTGACGATTGACACCAACTATGGCTACACCTTC. Translation gives CASSLTIDTNYGYTF.

The chain employs TRBV5-5 and TRBJ2-1; D not certain. Looked up from germline, CDR1 is SGHKS and CDR2 is YYEKEE (reference sequence). The CDR3 consists of 14 residues. Deletions cut 1 base from V and 6 bases from J, with 11 bases between. The CDR3 region is CASSLFLSGNEQFF. In nucleotides, the CDR3 is TGTGCCAGCAGCTTGTTCCTATCGGGCAATGAGCAGTTCTTC.

The chain joins TRBV14 to TRBJ1-3; 8 bases map to TRBD1. Germline CDR1 is SGHDN and CDR2 is FVKESK. V was pared by 2 bases and J by 7 bases, with 7 bases of the junction left unmatched. The CDR3 runs to 15 residues. CDR3 DNA sequence: TGTGCCAGCAGCCAACTGACAGGGGACGCGAACACCATATATTTT. This sequence encodes CASSQLTGDANTIYF.

This chain connects TRBV4-1 to TRBJ2-1; 8 nucleotides match TRBD1. Germline values: CDR1 MGHRA, CDR2 YSYEKL. The CDR3 has 16 amino acids. V lost 4 bases to trimming and J lost 8 bases; unmatched junction nucleotides: 13. CDR3 DNA sequence: TGCGCCAGCAGCCGATTTCCAGGGGGCAAGGGCGATGAGCAGTTCTTC. Protein product: CASSRFPGGKGDEQFF.

This chain links TRBV9 with TRBJ1-2; no firm D call. Trimming left V 0 bases short and J 4 bases short, with 10 bases between. The CDR3 consists of 14 residues. Germline V gene data show CDR1 as SGDLS and CDR2 as YYNGEE. CDR3 sequence: CASSVGISSYGYTF. The CDR3, as DNA: TGTGCCAGCAGCGTAGGAATATCCAGCTATGGCTACACCTTC.

This clone occurred a few times. This chain joins TRBV2 and TRBJ2-3; D not certain. The CDR3 contains 14 residues. From germline, CDR1 is SNHLY and CDR2 FYNNEI. Between the trimmed V and J ends, which lost 3 bases and 3 bases, there was a span of 10 bases. Written as DNA, the CDR3 is TGTGCCAGCAGTGACATAGTCGGGACAGATACGCAGTATTTT. Translated: CASSDIVGTDTQYF.

As regards this clone: Other DNA sequences in the same sample also yield this CDR3. The genes are TRBV5-1 and TRBJ2-2, with TRBD2 identical over 7 bases. CDR3 length: 15 residues. CDR1 is SGHRS, CDR2 YFSETQ, per germline. Trimming at V came to 2 bases and at J to 2 bases, leaving 3 bases not matched to a gene. For the CDR3, the DNA is TGCGCCAGCAGCTTAGCGGGACCTAACACCGGGGAGCTGTTTTTT. Protein: CASSLAGPNTGELFF.

This sequence joins TRBV6-4 and TRBJ2-3, with TRBD1 matching 9 bases. J gave up 4 bases and V 3 bases, and 11 bases lay outside the gene matches. CDR3 size: 17 residues. The germline gives CDR1 MRHNA, CDR2 SNTAGT. The CDR3 protein is CASSDSPGGTGSDTQYF. CDR3 sequence (DNA): TGTGCCAGCAGTGATTCCCCCGGCGGGACAGGGTCAGATACGCAGTATTTT.

The chain is built from TRBV28 and TRBJ2-5; unclear D gene. This CDR3 is 12 amino acids long. V was shortened by 6 bases and J by 2 bases, with 7 bases between the two germline ends. Germline CDR1 is MDHEN and CDR2 is SYDVKM. The CDR3 here is CASRNRQETQYF. In DNA, the CDR3 is TGTGCCAGCAGGAACAGACAAGAGACCCAGTACTTC.

A single count supports this clone. This chain connects TRBV19 to TRBJ1-5; D may be TRBD1 (6 bases). With 6 bases removed from V and 6 bases from J, the gap between germline ends came to 15 bases. The CDR3 has 14 amino acids. Germline V CDR1 and CDR2: LNHDA, SQIVND (reference sequence). The CDR3 DNA is TGTGCCAGTAGCATAACAGGGTGGGGTCAGCCCCAGCATTTT. Translation: CASSITGWGQPQHF.

The chain employs TRBV6-2 or TRBV6-3 and TRBJ2-7; no reliable D call. Per germline, CDR1 MNHEY and CDR2 SVGEGT. V was pared by 2 bases and J by 2 bases, with 10 bases between. The CDR3 consists of 14 residues. The CDR3 coding sequence is TGTGCCAGCAGTTACGGGCCACAGACCTACGAGCAGTACTTC. Residues: CASSYGPQTYEQYF.

The chain employs TRBV4-1 and TRBJ2-7, with D perhaps matching TRBD1 (5 bases). CDR1 and CDR2 from the germline V gene are MGHRA and YSYEKL. The CDR3 totals 16 residues. V lost 0 bases and J lost 0, with 12 bases in between. The DNA for the CDR3 is TGCGCCAGCAGCCAAGATTTACAGGTTCTCTCCTACGAGCAGTACTTC. Translating gives CASSQDLQVLSYEQYF.

This clone was seen only a few times. The chain couples TRBV19 to TRBJ1-5, with TRBD1 identical over 7 bases. The V and J ends lost 3 bases and 7 bases, in that order; junction bases with no gene match: 6. CDR1 is LNHDA and CDR2 is SQIVND in the germline V gene (reference sequence). The CDR3 sequence is 14 residues long. DNA for the CDR3: TGTGCCAGTAGTATGGGACAGATTCGACAGCCCCAGCATTTT. Translating it yields CASSMGQIRQPQHF.

This rearrangement joins TRBV4-1 to TRBJ1-2; TRBD1 might be the D (5 bases). The CDR3 has 14 amino acids. The V and J ends lost 1 base and 2 bases respectively, with 8 bases between them. Germline CDR1 and CDR2: MGHRA and YSYEKL. The CDR3 is CASSQVSGNYGYTF. Here the CDR3 DNA reads TGCGCCAGCAGCCAAGTTTCAGGGAACTATGGCTACACCTTC.